A selection of T cell receptor beta chains follows, all from one sample in a study of identifying expanded T cells in peripheral blood. This table comes from immunoSEQ multiplex PCR, and its TCRdb copy is limited to in-frame clones, with some not included. The sample consists of roughly 100,000 clones, around 88% of them appearing once. The sequencing sample was made of blood. The receptors shown here come from a person aged 18 to 70 in good health. Both conserved end residues are part of each CDR3. Fields, in order: J gene, clone size, V gene, D gene, CDR3 DNA, CDR3 protein. The D gene is left open where the match is weak. Size tells how often a clone was seen (once, few, many) or the class of an expanded clone, and some rows leave it out.

TRBJ1-1	NA	TRBV7-3	NA	TGTGCCAGCAGCCCCGACGGGAACACTGAAGCTTTCTTT	CASSPDGNTEAFF
TRBJ1-4	NA	TRBV7-2	TRBD1	TGTGCCAGCAGCCTTCGGACAGGGGGCTCTGAAAAACTGTTTTTT	CASSLRTGGSEKLFF
TRBJ2-7	NA	TRBV30	NA	TGTGCCTGGACACGGACGGGAACCTACGAGCAGTACTTC	CAWTRTGTYEQYF
TRBJ1-1	NA	TRBV2	NA	TGTGCCAGCCATAAAGAGCTGAACACTGAAGCTTTCTTT	CASHKELNTEAFF
TRBJ2-1	NA	TRBV28	TRBD1	TGTGCCAGCAGTTTGGGGGACAGGCTATCCTACAATGAGCAGTTCTTC	CASSLGDRLSYNEQFF
TRBJ2-1	NA	TRBV7-8	NA	TGTGCCAGCAGCTTAACCGGGACCAAGAACCAGCAGTTCTTC	CASSLTGTKNQQFF
TRBJ2-7	NA	TRBV15	NA	TGTGCCACCAGCAGAGACGGAGTAACTCAGTACTTC	CATSRDGVTQYF
TRBJ1-3	few	TRBV7-9	NA	TGTGCCAGCAGCCCCATGGGATGGGGCCTCCCCAATTTT	CASSPMGWGLPNF
TRBJ2-1	NA	TRBV2	NA	TGTGCCAGCAGCGTGACACCAAAGGTCTACAATGAGCAGTTCTTC	CASSVTPKVYNEQFF
TRBJ1-1	once	TRBV2	NA	TGTGCCAGCAACAGAGACCGGGGGACTGAAGCTTTCTTT	CASNRDRGTEAFF
TRBJ2-2	once	TRBV29-1	TRBD1	TGCAGCGGCGGGCCCGGACAGGGTATAACCGGGGAGCTGTTTTTT	CSGGPGQGITGELFF
TRBJ2-3	NA	TRBV11-2	TRBD2	TGTGCCAGCAATAGCGGGAGGGCCCCGGATACGCAGTATTTT	CASNSGRAPDTQYF
TRBJ2-7	NA	TRBV28	TRBD2	TGTGCCAGCAGTCCGGGACTAGCGGGAGGAAATGAGGGAGAGCAGTACTTC	CASSPGLAGGNEGEQYF
TRBJ2-7	once	TRBV6-4	TRBD1	TGTGCCAGCAGTGACAGGGACAGGGGTCTCGTATACGCCTACGAGCAGTACTTC	CASSDRDRGLVYAYEQYF
TRBJ2-3	NA	TRBV5-1	TRBD1	TGCGCCAGCAGCGGGGGACAGTCCCCAGATACGCAGTATTTT	CASSGGQSPDTQYF
TRBJ2-1	NA	TRBV28	TRBD1	TGTGCCAGCAGTTTAGTTTACGGGACAGTCTACAATGAGCAGTTCTTC	CASSLVYGTVYNEQFF
TRBJ2-1	NA	TRBV28	TRBD2	TGTGCCAGCAGTTTGTTAGCGGGAGGAACCTACAATGAGCAGTTCTTC	CASSLLAGGTYNEQFF
TRBJ2-5	NA	TRBV18	NA	TGTGCCAGTTCACCTCGAAGACCCCAAGAGACCCAGTACTTC	CASSPRRPQETQYF
TRBJ2-7	NA	TRBV19	NA	TGTGCCAGTAGCGATGGGGGGCAGAGGGACGCCTACGAGCAGTACTTC	CASSDGGQRDAYEQYF